This T cell receptor (beta chain) appears in the sequencing data of a study of blood T cell repertoires in COVID-19. Study-wide context: Italy, Spain and the United States were the sources of the convalescent and acute COVID-19 samples.

TCRdb's copy holds only in-frame clones and misses some; the assay was immunoSEQ multiplex PCR. Here the sample spans 150,000 to 200,000 clones, around four fifths being singletons. The germline V gene has CDR1 SGHTS and CDR2 YDEGEE. With 3 bases clipped from V and 5 bases from J, the junction kept 7 bases outside the gene matches. The CDR3 covers 15 residues. The clonotype originates from a man between 70 and 80 years old with active or convalescent COVID-19. The sample was peripheral blood. This chain joins TRBV5-8 and TRBJ2-2, with TRBD2 identical over 7 bases. The CDR3 loop is CASSSDGGITGELFF. Here the CDR3 DNA reads TGTGCCAGCAGCTCGGACGGGGGGATTACCGGGGAGCTGTTTTTT.